This T cell receptor beta chain was retrieved from a study of blood T cell repertoires in COVID-19. Across the study: Acute and convalescent COVID-19 samples came from the United States, Italy and Spain. Nucleic acid was either cDNA or gDNA, and it came from T cells, B-cell-depleted T cells, or PBMCs.

CDR3 length equals 14 residues. The germline V gene encodes CDR1 SEHNR and CDR2 FQNEAQ (reference sequence). Losses at the gene ends were 5 bases for V and 5 bases for J; bases not matched to a gene: 6. In the authors' workflow: Amplification with reference gene primers provided the estimates of nucleated cell counts. Generated by immunoSEQ multiplex PCR, the TCRdb table keeps only in-frame clones and is missing some. V, J and clone size reflect that table, while D and trimming were determined from the DNA. The table records 220,000 or so clones, 80% to 85% of them present only once. Sequenced input: peripheral blood. J is TRBJ1-1 and V is TRBV7-9; 9 positions agree with TRBD1. The origin of this receptor is a woman between 55 and 75 years old with acute or convalescent COVID-19. CDR3 sequence: CASSPGTGWTEAFF. The CDR3 nucleotides are TGTGCCAGCAGCCCTGGGACAGGGTGGACTGAAGCTTTCTTT.